This T cell receptor (beta chain) derives from a study of blood T cell repertoires in COVID-19. In the authors' workflow: Cell counts per sample came from amplifying reference gene primers. The method was immunoSEQ multiplex PCR; TCRdb's version includes in-frame clones alone and lacks a portion of them. V, J and clone size were drawn from that table, and D and trimming were deduced from the DNA. The table records tens of thousands of clones, about 90% of them present only once. The trim removed 2 bases at V and 9 bases at J, leaving 12 bases unmatched. This CDR3 spans 16 amino acids. Per germline, CDR1 LNHDA and CDR2 SQIVND (reference sequence). This clone occurred once.

The V call is TRBV19, the J call TRBJ2-1, with TRBD2 matching over 8 bases. The material sequenced was peripheral blood. This clonotype was obtained from a man older than 75 in a cohort sampled during active COVID-19. CDR3 DNA: TGTGCCAGTAGTATATTAGGGACTAGAGGCGGGGGTGAGCAGTTCTTC. This sequence encodes CASSILGTRGGGEQFF.